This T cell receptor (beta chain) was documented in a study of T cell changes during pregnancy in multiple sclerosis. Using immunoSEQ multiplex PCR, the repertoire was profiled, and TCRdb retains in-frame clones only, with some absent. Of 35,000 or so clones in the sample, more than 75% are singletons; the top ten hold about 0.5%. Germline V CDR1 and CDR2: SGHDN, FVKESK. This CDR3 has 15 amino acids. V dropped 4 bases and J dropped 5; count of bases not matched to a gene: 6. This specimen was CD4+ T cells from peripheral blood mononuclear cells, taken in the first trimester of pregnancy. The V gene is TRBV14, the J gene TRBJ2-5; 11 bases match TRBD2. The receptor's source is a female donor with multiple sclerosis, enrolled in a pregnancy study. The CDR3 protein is CASSLRLAGLETQYF. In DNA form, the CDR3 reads TGTGCCAGCAGCCTGAGACTAGCGGGGTTGGAGACCCAGTACTTC.